This is a list of T cell receptor beta chains from one sample in a study of neurological immune-mediated disorders. TCRdb passed the 5' RACE reads through MiXCR, listing each CDR3 protein once. The sample records tens of thousands of distinct CDR3 sequences, 6% to 8.5% being singletons. The sample consisted of PBMCs. Receptor source: a woman aged 40 to 55 in good health. The CDR3 runs from the conserved cysteine through the conserved F or W. A D gene is named only where the DNA matches it firmly. The size entry is marked missing in some rows and otherwise reads once, few, many or a size class.

d_call clone_size j_call v_call cdr3_nt cdr3_aa
- many TRBJ2-2 TRBV7-9 TGTGCCAGCAGCGGTCAAAGCACCGGGGAGCTGTTTTTT CASSGQSTGELFF
- - TRBJ2-5 TRBV18 TGTGCCAACTCACCACATGGACAGCAAGAGACCCAGTACTTC CANSPHGQQETQYF
- medium-sized TRBJ1-1 TRBV6-5 TGTGCCAGCAGTTCCCAGCACAGGGAGTATGGTGTGAACACTGAAGCTTTCTTT CASSSQHREYGVNTEAFF
- many TRBJ2-1 TRBV28 TGTGCCAGCAGTTACCTTCCTAGCGTCAATGAGCAGTTCTTC CASSYLPSVNEQFF
TRBD1 many TRBJ1-2 TRBV10-2 TGCGCCAGCAGTGAGCCGGACAGGGTAGGATATGGCTACACCTTC CASSEPDRVGYGYTF
- many TRBJ1-2 TRBV7-2 TGTGCCAGCAGCTGGGGGGTTCGGTATGGCTACACCTTC CASSWGVRYGYTF
- many TRBJ2-1 TRBV11-3 TGTGCCAGCAGCTTAGGAGGGAGAAGCTACAATGAGCAGTTCTTC CASSLGGRSYNEQFF
- many TRBJ2-3 TRBV2 TGTGCCAGCAAGAGGACACCAAGCACAGATACGCAGTATTTT CASKRTPSTDTQYF
- many TRBJ2-2 TRBV27 TGTGCCATCCGAGACCCGAACACCGGGGAGCTGTTTTTT CAIRDPNTGELFF
TRBD1 many TRBJ1-5 TRBV6-1 TGTGCCAGCAGGGACAGGGGGGGGGAAAGCAATCAGCCCCAGCATTTT CASRDRGGESNQPQHF
- medium-sized TRBJ2-1 TRBV9 TGTGCCAGCACCCCCGGGGATACCTACAATGAGCAGTTCTTC CASTPGDTYNEQFF
TRBD2 many TRBJ2-7 TRBV27 TGTGCCAGCTCCCTCGGCGGGGGACGCGAGCAGTACTTC CASSLGGGREQYF
- many TRBJ1-1 TRBV5-1 TGCGCCAGCTCCCCCGGGCCAGGCTTGAACACTGAAGCTTTCTTT CASSPGPGLNTEAFF
TRBD1 many TRBJ1-2 TRBV7-9 TGTGCCAGCAGCTTAGGCTGGACAGGGCTTGGAACCTTC CASSLGWTGLGTF
- many TRBJ2-2 TRBV5-1 TGCGCCAGCAGCCCGGATCCAGGTTCGAACACCGGGGAGCTGTTTTTT CASSPDPGSNTGELFF
- many TRBJ2-5 TRBV20-1 TGCAGTGCTAGAGATCCGAGGGCTTTGGAGACCCAGTACTTC CSARDPRALETQYF
- many TRBJ1-5 TRBV20-1 TGCAGTGCTAGATTACGGGGGCCCAATCAGCCCCAGCATTTT CSARLRGPNQPQHF
- - TRBJ2-5 TRBV20-1 TGCAGTGCTCTTGGGAAGGGTGTTACCCAGTACTTC CSALGKGVTQYF
- many TRBJ2-1 TRBV24-1 TGTGCCACCAGTGACCCTTCCCTGAATGAGCAGTTCTTC CATSDPSLNEQFF
- many TRBJ2-1 TRBV7-3 TGTGCCAGCAGCCTACTGGGCCCCAATGAGCAGTTCTTC CASSLLGPNEQFF
TRBD2 many TRBJ2-1 TRBV4-2 TGTGCCAGCAGCCAAGGATCCGCGGGAGGGCCGGGCAATGAGCAGTTCTTC CASSQGSAGGPGNEQFF
- many TRBJ2-1 TRBV7-6 TGTGCCAGCAGCCAACCTCGGGGGACCTTAGACAATGAGCAGTTCTTC CASSQPRGTLDNEQFF
TRBD1 many TRBJ2-2 TRBV2 TGTGCCAGCATCCCACAGGGGTTAGTCGGGGAGCTGTTTTTT CASIPQGLVGELFF
TRBD1 many TRBJ1-2 TRBV7-2 TGTGCCAGCAGCCCGGGGACAGCTCCGGACACCTTC CASSPGTAPDTF
TRBD1 many TRBJ1-1 TRBV20-1 TGCAGTGCTAGGTTCGCAGGGGGCGACGAAACTGAAGCTTTCTTT CSARFAGGDETEAFF
TRBD1 many TRBJ2-1 TRBV30 TGTGCCTGGAAGGGGGCCTCCTACAATGAGCAGTTCTTC CAWKGASYNEQFF
TRBD1 many TRBJ2-2 TRBV12-3/TRBV12-4 TGTGCCAGCAGACAGGGGGCGAGGACCGGGGAGCTGTTTTTT CASRQGARTGELFF
- many TRBJ1-5 TRBV6-2/TRBV6-3 TGTGCCAGCAGTCCTAGCCTGAACCTTCGGACAGGCAATCAGCCCCAGCATTTT CASSPSLNLRTGNQPQHF
TRBD1 many TRBJ2-7 TRBV7-8 TGTGCCAGCAGCTTAGGAGCCGGGACAGCCTACGAGCAGTACTTC CASSLGAGTAYEQYF
- - TRBJ1-1 TRBV4-1 TGCGCCAGCAGCTTCTTCGTCGACCCACCAGAAGCTTTCTTT CASSFFVDPPEAFF
- many TRBJ2-3 TRBV5-1 TGCGCCAGCAGCGTACGAACGGGAGTTGCAGATACGCAGTATTTT CASSVRTGVADTQYF
- many TRBJ2-3 TRBV6-5 TGTGCCAGCAGTAAGACAGGTACCACAGATACGCAGTATTTT CASSKTGTTDTQYF
- many TRBJ1-4 TRBV20-1 TGCAGTGCTAGAGAGGGGAGTGGTAATGAAAAACTGTTTTTT CSAREGSGNEKLFF
- many TRBJ1-2 TRBV6-5 TGTGCCAGCAAGGGATGGGCAGGAGAAAATGGCTACACCTTC CASKGWAGENGYTF
- many TRBJ1-5 TRBV24-1 TGTGCCACAGGTCGGGACAGCAATCAGCCCCAGCATTTT CATGRDSNQPQHF
- many TRBJ1-4 TRBV29-1 TGCAGCGTCTCCTGGGCCATAAGGGAAAAACTGTTTTTT CSVSWAIREKLFF
- many TRBJ2-7 TRBV27 TGTGCCAGCAGTACCCACATTTTCGGGATGGGCTACGAGCAGTACTTC CASSTHIFGMGYEQYF
- many TRBJ2-7 TRBV5-1 TGCGCCAGCAGCTTGGCGGGGACTGGGGTTGAGCACTTC CASSLAGTGVEHF
- many TRBJ2-7 TRBV5-5 TGTGCCAGCAGCTTGGCCGCGGGAAAGGCCTACGAGCAGTACTTC CASSLAAGKAYEQYF
TRBD1 many TRBJ1-1 TRBV29-1 TGCAGCGTCACCGGGACAGGGATCCGGACTGACGCTGAAGCTTTCTTT CSVTGTGIRTDAEAFF
- many TRBJ2-1 TRBV15 TGTGCCACCAGCAGCGACCGCAGCTCCTACAATGAGCAGTTCTTC CATSSDRSSYNEQFF
TRBD1 many TRBJ2-1 TRBV28 TGTGCCAGCAATGGCCCGGGACAGAAGAACAATGAGCAGTTCTTC CASNGPGQKNNEQFF
- - TRBJ1-4 TRBV7-8 TGTGCTATCAGCGGATCAGGGGTAGAAAAACTGTTTTTT CAISGSGVEKLFF
TRBD1 many TRBJ1-1 TRBV25-1 TGTGCCAGCAGTGGGTCCGGGACAGGGTCGGGCACTGAAGCTTTCTTT CASSGSGTGSGTEAFF
TRBD1 many TRBJ2-6 TRBV7-8 TGTGCCAGCAGCTTCGACAGGGGGCAACTATATGGGGCCAACGTCCTGACTTTC CASSFDRGQLYGANVLTF
TRBD2 - TRBJ2-3 TRBV14 TGTGCCAGCAGCCCGTCCGGGACTAGCGGGACCCATACGCAGTATTTT CASSPSGTSGTHTQYF
- many TRBJ2-7 TRBV4-2 TGTGCCAGCAGCCAAGAAACAGCGAGCTCCTACGAGCAGTACTTC CASSQETASSYEQYF
TRBD1 many TRBJ1-5 TRBV4-1 TGCGCCAGCAGGCGACAGGGGTCGAGCAATCAGCCCCAGCATTTT CASRRQGSSNQPQHF
TRBD2 many TRBJ2-1 TRBV7-8 TGTGCCAGCAGCTGGGGGAGCGGGGAGTCCTACAATGAGCAGTTCTTC CASSWGSGESYNEQFF
TRBD1 many TRBJ1-2 TRBV20-1 TGCAGTGCGCCTCCGCCAGGGGGCGTTGGCTACACCTTC CSAPPPGGVGYTF
- many TRBJ2-3 TRBV11-1 TGTGCCAGCAGCTTAAGGCCGGGAACAGGGACAGATACGCAGTATTTT CASSLRPGTGTDTQYF
TRBD2 - TRBJ2-3 TRBV20-1 TGCAGTGCTAGAATCGCGGGACTAGCGAGGTTCGGGACGCAGTATTTT CSARIAGLARFGTQYF
- many TRBJ2-2 TRBV5-6 TGTGCCAGCAGCTTGCGGCGGACTAACACCGGGGAGCTGTTTTTT CASSLRRTNTGELFF
- many TRBJ2-3 TRBV5-1 TGCGCCAGCATAGGAGGGGACGGGAAGACGCAGTATTTT CASIGGDGKTQYF
- many TRBJ2-1 TRBV12-3/TRBV12-4 TGTGCCAGCAGTCCCTGGACATCCTATGAGCAGTTCTTC CASSPWTSYEQFF